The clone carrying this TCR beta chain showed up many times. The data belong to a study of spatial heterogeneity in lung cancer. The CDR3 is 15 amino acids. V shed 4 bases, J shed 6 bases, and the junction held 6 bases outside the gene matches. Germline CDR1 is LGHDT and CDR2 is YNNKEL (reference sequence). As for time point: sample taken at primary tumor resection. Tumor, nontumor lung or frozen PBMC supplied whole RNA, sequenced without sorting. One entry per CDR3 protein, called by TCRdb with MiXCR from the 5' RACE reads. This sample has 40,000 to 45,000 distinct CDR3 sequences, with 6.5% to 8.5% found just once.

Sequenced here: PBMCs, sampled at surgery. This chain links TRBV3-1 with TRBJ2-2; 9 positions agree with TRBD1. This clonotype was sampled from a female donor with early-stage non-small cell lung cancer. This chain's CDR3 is CASSPRDRDPGELFF. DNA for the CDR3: TGTGCCAGCAGCCCCCGGGACAGGGACCCCGGGGAGCTGTTTTTT.